These T cell receptor beta chains were read from a single sample in a study of vaccination and CD4 T cells after COVID-19. TCRdb processed the PCR reads anew with MiXCR; each CDR3 protein has one entry. This sample has about 21,000 distinct CDR3 sequences; 47% occur once, and the top ten carry about 14%. These receptors are not linked to any known antigen. Specimen: cultured CD4+ T cells from blood. The receptors originated from a human donor with COVID-19. CDR3s include the opening cysteine and the closing phenylalanine or tryptophan. Fields, in order: J gene, D gene, CDR3 length, V gene, clone size, CDR3 protein, CDR3 DNA. D genes are given only for firm matches. Clone size is not always given. Where it is, it says once, few, many or a class for expanded clones.

J: TRBJ2-1
D: -
length: 15
V: TRBV7-8
size: -
CDR3: CASSLGLQGPVEQFF
DNA: TGTGCCAGCAGCCTTGGGTTGCAGGGGCCGGTTGAGCAGTTCTTC

J: TRBJ1-1
D: -
length: 17
V: TRBV11-3
size: -
CDR3: CASSQRDISPLGAEAFF
DNA: TGTGCCAGCAGCCAGAGGGATATCAGCCCCCTGGGGGCTGAAGCTTTCTTT

J: TRBJ1-1
D: -
length: 16
V: TRBV12-3/TRBV12-4
size: few
CDR3: CASSSITGRANTEAFF
DNA: TGTGCCAGCAGTTCCATCACAGGAAGGGCCAACACTGAAGCTTTCTTT

J: TRBJ1-6
D: TRBD1
length: 17
V: TRBV27
size: -
CDR3: CASSFLKPGQKESPLHF
DNA: TGTGCCAGCAGTTTCCTCAAACCGGGACAGAAGGAATCACCCCTCCACTTT

J: TRBJ2-1
D: TRBD2
length: 16
V: TRBV4-2
size: -
CDR3: CASSQDGTSGGEEQFF
DNA: TGTGCCAGCAGCCAAGATGGCACTAGCGGGGGGGAAGAGCAGTTCTTC

J: TRBJ1-2
D: -
length: 12
V: TRBV12-3/TRBV12-4
size: -
CDR3: CASSSNTPGYTF
DNA: TGTGCCAGCAGTTCTAATACCCCGGGCTACACCTTC

J: TRBJ2-7
D: TRBD1
length: 17
V: TRBV5-1
size: -
CDR3: CASSSPPGDRGLYEQYF
DNA: TGCGCCAGCAGCTCCCCCCCAGGGGACAGGGGGCTCTACGAGCAGTACTTC

J: TRBJ1-6
D: -
length: 10
V: TRBV10-3
size: few
CDR3: CAVFGPPLHF
DNA: TGTGCCGTGTTTGGGCCACCCCTCCACTTT

J: TRBJ1-1
D: TRBD1
length: 16
V: TRBV12-3/TRBV12-4
size: -
CDR3: CASRDNRQGNLAEAFF
DNA: TGTGCCAGCAGAGACAACAGACAGGGGAATTTGGCTGAAGCTTTCTTT

J: TRBJ1-2
D: TRBD1
length: 16
V: TRBV6-1
size: few
CDR3: CASRLDRGPTNYGYTF
DNA: TGTGCCAGCAGACTAGACAGGGGGCCAACCAACTATGGCTACACCTTC

J: TRBJ1-2
D: TRBD1
length: 15
V: TRBV7-2
size: -
CDR3: CASSRIRTGRNGYTF
DNA: TGTGCCAGCAGCCGTATCCGGACAGGGAGGAATGGCTACACCTTC

J: TRBJ2-4
D: TRBD1
length: 16
V: TRBV11-2
size: -
CDR3: CASSPRTGVAKNIQYF
DNA: TGTGCCAGCAGCCCTCGGACAGGGGTAGCCAAAAACATTCAGTACTTC

J: TRBJ1-6
D: -
length: 14
V: TRBV5-6
size: -
CDR3: CASNWRGAMSPLHF
DNA: TGTGCCAGCAACTGGCGGGGGGCGATGTCACCCCTCCACTTT

J: TRBJ1-6
D: TRBD1
length: 14
V: TRBV29-1
size: -
CDR3: CSVREGANNSPLHF
DNA: TGCAGCGTCCGCGAGGGGGCTAATAATTCACCCCTCCACTTT

J: TRBJ2-3
D: -
length: 14
V: TRBV6-1
size: few
CDR3: CASSERAATDTQYF
DNA: TGTGCCAGCAGTGAGCGGGCAGCCACAGATACGCAGTATTTT

J: TRBJ1-6
D: TRBD1
length: 18
V: TRBV6-5
size: -
CDR3: CASSFDRGSSSYNSPLHF
DNA: TGTGCCAGCAGTTTTGACAGGGGCTCGAGCTCCTATAATTCACCCCTCCACTTT

J: TRBJ2-1
D: -
length: 12
V: TRBV7-6
size: -
CDR3: CASSLARAEQFF
DNA: TGTGCCAGCAGCTTAGCCCGAGCCGAGCAGTTCTTC

J: TRBJ1-5
D: TRBD1
length: 14
V: TRBV7-2
size: -
CDR3: CASSSRQGLQPQHF
DNA: TGTGCCAGCAGCTCTCGACAGGGCCTTCAGCCCCAGCATTTT

J: TRBJ1-2
D: -
length: 14
V: TRBV7-9
size: -
CDR3: CASSHNGGDYGYTF
DNA: TGTGCCAGCAGCCACAACGGAGGGGACTATGGCTACACCTTC

J: TRBJ1-1
D: -
length: 15
V: TRBV5-3
size: -
CDR3: CASSLFGNMNTEAFF
DNA: TGTGCCAGCAGCTTGTTTGGCAACATGAACACTGAAGCTTTCTTT

J: TRBJ1-1
D: -
length: 13
V: TRBV6-5
size: -
CDR3: CASSYGGAGEAFF
DNA: TGTGCCAGCAGTTACGGCGGGGCCGGGGAGGCTTTCTTT

J: TRBJ1-1
D: -
length: 14
V: TRBV6-1
size: -
CDR3: CASSQRTANTEAFF
DNA: TGTGCCAGCAGCCAAAGGACAGCGAACACTGAAGCTTTCTTT

J: TRBJ1-2
D: -
length: 13
V: TRBV6-5
size: -
CDR3: CASSYGGRGGYTF
DNA: TGTGCCAGCAGTTACGGTGGAAGGGGTGGCTACACCTTC

J: TRBJ2-2
D: -
length: 16
V: TRBV11-2
size: few
CDR3: CASSLVRGVNTGELFF
DNA: TGTGCCAGCAGCTTAGTGCGGGGAGTCAACACCGGGGAGCTGTTTTTT

J: TRBJ2-5
D: -
length: 16
V: TRBV7-9
size: few
CDR3: CASSSSGATIQETQYF
DNA: TGTGCCAGCAGCTCATCGGGGGCGACGATCCAAGAGACCCAGTACTTC

J: TRBJ2-2
D: -
length: 16
V: TRBV20-1
size: -
CDR3: CSARSGRFANTGELFF
DNA: TGCAGTGCTAGATCTGGACGGTTCGCGAACACCGGGGAGCTGTTTTTT

J: TRBJ2-1
D: TRBD2
length: 15
V: TRBV2
size: -
CDR3: CASSDISGGYNEQFF
DNA: TGTGCCAGCAGTGACATTAGCGGGGGGTACAATGAGCAGTTCTTC

J: TRBJ1-6
D: TRBD1
length: 15
V: TRBV7-9
size: -
CDR3: CASSRQTGSSSPLHF
DNA: TGTGCCAGCAGCCGACAGACAGGGTCGAGTTCACCCCTCCACTTT

J: TRBJ2-2
D: TRBD1
length: 14
V: TRBV7-9
size: -
CDR3: CASNDRGITGELFF
DNA: TGTGCCAGCAACGACAGGGGAATTACCGGGGAGCTGTTTTTT

J: TRBJ1-2
D: -
length: 16
V: TRBV19
size: -
CDR3: CASSTPLGTSAYGYTF
DNA: TGTGCCAGTAGTACGCCGCTCGGGACGAGCGCCTATGGCTACACCTTC

J: TRBJ1-2
D: -
length: 14
V: TRBV9
size: -
CDR3: CASSAGQWYYGYTF
DNA: TGTGCCAGCAGCGCTGGACAGTGGTACTATGGCTACACCTTC

J: TRBJ1-5
D: -
length: 14
V: TRBV20-1
size: -
CDR3: CSARVQGRHQPQHF
DNA: TGCAGTGCTAGAGTCCAGGGGAGGCATCAGCCCCAGCATTTT

J: TRBJ1-2
D: -
length: 15
V: TRBV5-4
size: -
CDR3: CASSSQGTANYGYTF
DNA: TGTGCCAGCAGTTCCCAGGGAACCGCTAACTATGGCTACACCTTC

J: TRBJ2-3
D: -
length: 16
V: TRBV5-1
size: -
CDR3: CASSLARPSTGDTQYF
DNA: TGCGCCAGCAGCTTGGCCCGGCCTTCGACGGGAGATACGCAGTATTTT

J: TRBJ1-6
D: TRBD1
length: 17
V: TRBV4-3
size: -
CDR3: CASSQEGQGINNSPLHF
DNA: TGCGCCAGCAGCCAAGAGGGACAGGGTATCAATAATTCACCCCTCCACTTT

J: TRBJ2-6
D: TRBD1
length: 19
V: TRBV7-9
size: -
CDR3: CASSLWTGATISGANVLTF
DNA: TGTGCCAGCAGCCTCTGGACAGGGGCAACCATCTCTGGGGCCAACGTCCTGACTTTC

J: TRBJ2-1
D: -
length: 16
V: TRBV6-5
size: few
CDR3: CASSYGGGRNYNEQFF
DNA: TGTGCCAGCAGTTACGGAGGGGGGAGGAACTACAATGAGCAGTTCTTC

J: TRBJ2-2
D: TRBD2
length: 14
V: TRBV7-7
size: -
CDR3: CATRRGGFAGELFF
DNA: TGTGCAACTCGGCGGGGGGGTTTTGCCGGGGAGCTGTTTTTT

J: TRBJ1-5
D: -
length: 16
V: TRBV12-3/TRBV12-4
size: -
CDR3: CASSLKDGSGTQPQHF
DNA: TGTGCCAGCAGTTTAAAGGACGGGTCAGGGACTCAGCCCCAGCATTTT

J: TRBJ2-7
D: -
length: 16
V: TRBV10-3
size: -
CDR3: CAISARAIQGGYEQYF
DNA: TGTGCCATCAGTGCTCGCGCGATACAGGGTGGATACGAGCAGTACTTC

J: TRBJ2-6
D: -
length: 14
V: TRBV7-9
size: once
CDR3: CASSFPAGANVLTF
DNA: TGTGCCAGCAGCTTCCCCGCTGGGGCCAACGTCCTGACTTTC

J: TRBJ2-7
D: TRBD1
length: 17
V: TRBV18
size: few
CDR3: CASSLALGQGTAYEQYF
DNA: TGTGCCAGCTCACTGGCCCTTGGACAGGGAACGGCCTACGAGCAGTACTTC

J: TRBJ1-2
D: TRBD1
length: 17
V: TRBV10-3
size: -
CDR3: CAISGRTGHQGDYGYTF
DNA: TGTGCCATCAGTGGGAGGACAGGGCATCAGGGCGACTATGGCTACACCTTC

J: TRBJ1-4
D: TRBD1
length: 15
V: TRBV5-1
size: few
CDR3: CASSFDPTGDGKLFF
DNA: TGCGCCAGCAGCTTCGACCCTACAGGGGACGGAAAACTGTTTTTT

J: TRBJ1-2
D: TRBD1
length: 15
V: TRBV30
size: -
CDR3: CAWSGRDRANYGYTF
DNA: TGTGCCTGGAGTGGCCGGGACAGAGCTAACTATGGCTACACCTTC

J: TRBJ2-3
D: TRBD2
length: 18
V: TRBV20-1
size: few
CDR3: CSASALAGEVTSTDTQYF
DNA: TGCAGTGCTAGTGCCCTAGCGGGGGAGGTAACTAGCACAGATACGCAGTATTTT